A single sample gave rise to the 28 T cell receptor beta chains below, sequenced in a study of immune heterogeneity within non-small cell lung tumors (dated by TCRdb to 2016 to 2018). Genomic DNA was extracted from bulk tumor tissue and used as the TCR template, and about 0.65 ug gDNA was amplified per sample. During surgery, multiple biopsies were taken from each primary tumor, with sampling sites spaced as far apart as possible within the tumor mass. Patients in the study cohort, which was described as untreated, were newly diagnosed NSCLC cases going through curative surgery. This sample was sequenced with a HiSeq X Ten. The TCR beta CDR3 region was amplified with a multiplex PCR system whose first round ran for roughly 9 cycles using 32 V-gene forward primers and 13 J-gene reverse primers. In TCRdb, the public reads were trimmed at Q25 with fastp and aligned with MiXCR, with productive beta chains retained. Duplicate CDR3 protein sequences are folded into a single record with the most common DNA and genes. Here the sample has about 3,300 distinct CDR3 sequences; 50% to 65% occur a single time. The ten top clones hold 9.5% to 15% of the sample.

The sample consisted of lung tumor tissue. These receptors all stem from a man aged 55 to 70 with non-small cell lung cancer.

This chain joins TRBV5-1 and TRBJ1-2, with D possibly being TRBD1 (6 bases). With 5 bases removed from V and 5 bases from J, the gap between germline ends came to 10 bases. Germline CDR1 and CDR2: SGHRS and YFSETQ. The length of the CDR3 is 12 residues. The CDR3 loop is CASSEGGYGYTF. DNA of the CDR3: TGCGCCAGCAGTGAAGGGGGATATGGCTACACCTTC.

About this clonotype: This CDR3 is missing its conserved last phenylalanine or tryptophan, likely due to a read error. No DNA is shown, since the ends of the CDR3 on it are uncertain; the CDR3 is the one TCRdb lists. The chain recombines TRBV6-2 or TRBV6-3 with TRBJ2-3; the DNA was not compared with TRBD2, the D call given in the table. Germline V gene data show CDR1 as MNHEY and CDR2 as SVGEGT. The CDR3 is 18 amino acids in total, end residues counted. Here the CDR3 reads CASSYALRGSMGEQYVGP.

This clonotype is medium-sized (0.01 to 0.1%). The chain recombines TRBV11-3 with TRBJ2-1, with D hard to call. The CDR3 extends over 13 amino acids. The V gene lost 1 base and the J gene lost 7 bases, with 8 bases spanning the gap. Germline assignment: CDR1 SGHNT and CDR2 YENEEA. The CDR3 is CASSLGPTNEQFF. In DNA, the CDR3 is TGTGCCAGCAGCTTAGGTCCGACTAATGAGCAGTTCTTC.

In this sample, this clonotype is medium-sized. The chain couples TRBV20-1 to TRBJ2-5; 9 bases are a match to TRBD2. From germline, CDR1 is DFQATT and CDR2 SNEGSKA (reference sequence). The length of the CDR3 is 14 residues. V was clipped by 4 bases and J by 0 bases; unmatched bases: 3. The CDR3 reads CSAKASGNQETQYF. The CDR3 nucleotides read TGCAGTGCTAAAGCTAGCGGGAACCAAGAGACCCAGTACTTC.

This clonotype was counted between two and nine times. The V call is TRBV6-1, the J call TRBJ2-1; TRBD2 aligns across 10 bases. The CDR3 runs to 16 residues. The J segment lost 10 bases and the V segment lost 8 bases, leaving 17 bases of the junction unmatched. Germline CDR1 and CDR2: MNHNS and SASEGT. The CDR3 here is CASYASGSYSGDEQFF. CDR3 nucleotide sequence: TGTGCCAGCTACGCTAGCGGGAGTTATTCAGGGGACGAGCAGTTCTTC.

The chain is built from TRBV6-2 or TRBV6-3 and TRBJ1-1; no firm D call. Germline V gene lookup returns CDR1 MNHEY and CDR2 SVGEGT. The CDR3 spans 11 residues. Trimming removed 2 bases at V and 4 bases at J, with 2 bases between. The CDR3 DNA reads as TGTGCCAGCAGTTACCCCACTGAAGCTTTCTTT. Its translation: CASSYPTEAFF.

The chain combines TRBV12-3 or TRBV12-4 with TRBJ2-1, with D possibly being TRBD1 (5 bases). V was shortened by 1 base and J by 6 bases, with 16 bases between the two germline ends. The CDR3 is 16 amino acids. This CDR3 is CASSLGEYGASNEQFF. CDR3 bases: TGTGCCAGCAGTTTAGGGGAATATGGGGCCTCCAATGAGCAGTTCTTC.

In its sample, this clonotype ranks as medium-sized. The CDR3 bases are TGCGCCAGCAGCCCGGCGGGGACAGGGGGTCGCAATGAGCAGTTCTTC. The encoded protein is CASSPAGTGGRNEQFF. V usage is TRBV5-1 and J usage is TRBJ2-1, with 11 bases fitting TRBD1. Germline V CDR1 and CDR2: SGHRS, YFSETQ. This CDR3 is 16 amino acids long. V lost 4 bases, J lost 6 bases, and 9 bases stayed unmatched.

The J gene is TRBJ2-1, the V gene TRBV6-1, with 11 bases fitting TRBD2. CDR3 length: 13 amino acids. J was trimmed by 7 bases and V by 9 bases; bases with no gene match: 5. CDR1 is MNHNS, CDR2 SASEGT, per germline. The CDR3 DNA is TGTGCCAGTGTAGCGGGAGGGCTAAATGAGCAGTTCTTC. Its translation is CASVAGGLNEQFF.

V and J are TRBV30 and TRBJ2-3; 13 bases map to TRBD2. V was pared by 5 bases and J by 4 bases, with 9 bases of the junction left unmatched. Germline values: CDR1 GTSNPN, CDR2 SVGIG (reference sequence). The CDR3 length is 16 residues. The CDR3 coding sequence is TGTGCCTGGGATGGACTAGCGGGAGAATCATCAGATACGCAGTATTTT. This gives the protein CAWDGLAGESSDTQYF. Based on the CDR3 plus reference TRBV30 and TRBJ2-3, the full variable domain is SQTIHQWPATLVQPVGSPLSLECTVEGTSNPNLYWYRQAAGRGLQLLFYSVGIGQISSEVPQNLSASRPQDRQFILSSKKLLLSDSGFYLCAWDGLAGESSDTQYFGPGTRLTVL.

This rearrangement joins TRBV6-1 to TRBJ1-3; 7 bases map to TRBD1. V was clipped by 6 bases and J by 0 bases; unmatched bases: 5. CDR3 length: 15 amino acids. Per the germline V gene, CDR1 is MNHNS and CDR2 is SASEGT. CDR3 residues: CASRTTGDSGNTIYF. In nucleotides, the CDR3 is TGTGCCAGCAGAACTACAGGGGACTCTGGAAACACCATATATTTT.

The chain couples TRBV6-1 to TRBJ2-7; D is unclear. The CDR3 is 16 amino acids. V lost 3 bases and J lost 2, with 17 bases in between. CDR1 MNHNS and CDR2 SASEGT come from the germline V gene. The CDR3 nucleotides read TGTGCCAGCAGTGACATTCTTGGGGATCCTACCTACGAGCAGTACTTC. This codes for CASSDILGDPTYEQYF.

The sample holds one count of this clonotype. The J gene is TRBJ2-3, the V gene TRBV24-1, with D perhaps TRBD1 or TRBD2 (5 bases each). The CDR3 runs to 13 residues. Germline V lookup: CDR1 KGHDR, CDR2 SFDVKD. The CDR3 protein is CAINRAAEGTQYF. The CDR3 DNA reads TGTGCTATTAATAGGGCCGCTGAGGGGACGCAGTATTTT.

The V and J genes are TRBV7-8 and TRBJ1-1, with unresolved D. This CDR3 comprises 12 residues. Trimming pared 3 bases from V and 3 bases from J, leaving 5 bases between. Germline values: CDR1 SGHVS, CDR2 FQNEAQ. CDR3 DNA: TGTGCCAGCAGCTTTGGGTACACTGAAGCTTTCTTT. Protein: CASSFGYTEAFF.

The V and J genes are TRBV5-1 and TRBJ2-5; TRBD2 aligns across 8 bases. V lost 5 bases, J lost 3 bases, and 12 bases stayed unmatched. The CDR3 spans 16 residues. Germline values: CDR1 SGHRS, CDR2 YFSETQ. DNA for the CDR3: TGCGCCAGCAGGATGGGGCGGGAGGCCTTCGAAGAGACCCAGTACTTC. This gives the protein CASRMGREAFEETQYF.

By its share, this clonotype is medium-sized. This chain connects TRBV6-1 to TRBJ1-1; the D gene is possibly TRBD1 (6 bases). This CDR3 spans 15 amino acids. V was cut by 6 bases and J by 0 bases, with 14 bases left in between. Germline CDR1 reads MNHNS; CDR2 reads SASEGT. The chain's CDR3 is CASRYMDSMNTEAFF. In DNA form, the CDR3 reads TGTGCCAGCAGATACATGGACAGCATGAACACTGAAGCTTTCTTT.

The chain uses TRBV6-1 and TRBJ2-3; 8 nucleotides match TRBD2. The CDR3 length is 21 residues. Looked up from germline, CDR1 is MNHNS and CDR2 is SASEGT. V shed 3 bases and J 3 bases; nucleotides not matched to a gene: 23. The chain's CDR3 is CASSEDPFPFKSSGSTDTQYF. DNA for the CDR3: TGTGCCAGCAGTGAGGATCCCTTTCCATTTAAATCGAGCGGGAGTACAGATACGCAGTATTTT.

This clonotype was recorded once. This chain connects TRBV9 to TRBJ2-3; 10 positions match TRBD2. CDR3 length: 17 residues. CDR1 and CDR2 from the germline V gene are SGDLS and YYNGEE. The J segment lost 6 bases and the V segment lost 4 bases, leaving 14 bases of the junction unmatched. The CDR3 DNA sequence: TGTGCCAGCAGCAGAACCCCGGGACTAGCGATCCCCGATACGCAGTATTTT. Amino acids: CASSRTPGLAIPDTQYF.

The chain links TRBV5-6 to TRBJ2-1; D not certain. Germline V gene lookup returns CDR1 SGHDT and CDR2 YYEEEE. Trimming cost V 7 bases and J 8 bases, with 13 bases left between them. The CDR3 length is 12 residues. The CDR3 here is CASGNSRDEQFF. The CDR3 DNA reads TGTGCCAGCGGAAATTCTAGAGATGAGCAGTTCTTC.

The J gene is TRBJ2-2, the V gene TRBV15, with D possibly matching TRBD2 (6 bases). The V end lost 2 bases, the J end lost 3 bases, and 13 bases lay between the germline ends. Looked up from germline, CDR1 is LNHNV and CDR2 is YYDKDF (reference sequence). The CDR3 runs 16 residues. CDR3 amino acids: CATSRYPGLHTGELFF. In nucleotides, the CDR3 is TGTGCCACCAGCAGATACCCGGGACTCCACACCGGGGAGCTGTTTTTT.

This clonotype was found once. A read error is likely, as this CDR3 ends without the conserved phenylalanine or tryptophan. The chain recombines TRBV20-1 with TRBJ2-7, with a tentative D call TRBD1 (5 bases). From germline, CDR1 is DFQATT and CDR2 SNEGSKA (reference sequence). The CDR3 runs 14 residues. Between the trimmed V and J ends, which lost 8 bases and 2 bases, there was a span of 19 bases. For the CDR3, the DNA is TGCAGTCCCTCCGACAGCCGAAAGCCCTACGAGCAGTACCTC. Translated, it gives CSPSDSRKPYEQYL.

By its share, this clonotype is medium-sized. The gene calls are TRBV3-1 and TRBJ1-3; a possible D gene is TRBD1 (6 bases). The germline CDR1 and CDR2 sequences are LGHDT and YNNKEL (reference sequence). V gave up 0 bases and J gave up 2 bases, with 8 bases separating them. This CDR3 has 15 amino acids. CDR3 DNA sequence: TGTGCCAGCAGCCAAGATACAGGGCCTGGAAACACCATATATTTT. Residues: CASSQDTGPGNTIYF. The full variable domain, its missing parts supplied by reference TRBV3-1 and TRBJ1-3, is DTAVSQTPKYLVTQMGNDKSIKCEQNLGHDTMYWYKQDSKKFLKIMFSYNNKELIINETVPNRFSPKSPDKAHLNLHINSLELGDSAVYFCASSQDTGPGNTIYFGEGSWLTVV.

This sequence joins TRBV5-1 and TRBJ2-5, with 7 bases identical to TRBD2. The length of the CDR3 is 16 residues. The germline V gene has CDR1 SGHRS and CDR2 YFSETQ. Losses at the gene ends were 0 bases for V and 0 bases for J; bases not matched to a gene: 5. The CDR3, as DNA: TGCGCCAGCAGCTTGGCGCTAGCGGTCTACCAAGAGACCCAGTACTTC. This sequence encodes CASSLALAVYQETQYF. Combining the CDR3 with reference TRBV5-1 and TRBJ2-5 gives the whole variable domain KAGVTQTPRYLIKTRGQQVTLSCSPISGHRSVSWYQQTPGQGLQFLFEYFSETQRNKGNFPGRFSGRQFSNSRSEMNVSTLELGDSALYLCASSLALAVYQETQYFGPGTRLLVL.

By share of the sample, this clonotype is medium-sized. This rearrangement joins TRBV7-2 to TRBJ1-2, with D possibly TRBD1 on 5 matching bases. Looked up from germline, CDR1 is SGHTA and CDR2 is FQGNSA. The CDR3 totals 14 residues. Deletions cut 4 bases from V and 8 bases from J, with 17 bases between. DNA for the CDR3: TGTGCCAGCAGCTCACCAGGGATACCACGGGGCTACACCTTC. This gives the protein CASSSPGIPRGYTF.

The chain has TRBV19 and TRBJ2-1; 7 bases are a match to TRBD1. Germline CDR1 LNHDA, CDR2 SQIVND (reference sequence). The CDR3 runs 13 residues. With V trimmed by 5 bases and J by 10 bases, 8 bases remained unmatched. The CDR3 region is CASSYNPGQEQFF. The CDR3 DNA reads TGTGCCAGTAGTTACAATCCGGGACAGGAGCAGTTCTTC.

Regarding this clonotype: A much larger clone differs by one base, so this may be a read error. The V and J genes are TRBV25-1 and TRBJ1-2, with 7 bases aligning to TRBD1. After removal of 9 bases from V and 6 bases from J, the junction contained 10 bases not matched to a gene. CDR3 length equals 13 residues. The germline gives CDR1 MGHDK, CDR2 SYGVNS. DNA for the CDR3: TGTGCCAGACGGCCGACAGGGTTTAATGGCTACACCTTC. Translation gives CARRPTGFNGYTF.

This sequence joins TRBV5-5 and TRBJ2-3; 9 positions agree with TRBD2. V was clipped by 7 bases and J by 4 bases; unmatched bases: 10. The germline V gene has CDR1 SGHKS and CDR2 YYEKEE (reference sequence). This CDR3 region has 15 residues. This chain's CDR3 is CASLWREGLADTQYF. CDR3 DNA: TGTGCCAGCCTTTGGCGGGAGGGCCTCGCAGATACGCAGTATTTT.

This clonotype counts as medium-sized (0.01 to 0.1%). This sequence joins TRBV20-1 and TRBJ1-1; D not resolved. Per the germline V gene, CDR1 is DFQATT and CDR2 is SNEGSKA (reference sequence). With 2 bases removed from V and 7 bases from J, the gap between germline ends came to 11 bases. The CDR3 runs to 12 residues. CDR3 sequence reads: CSARYWTVEAFF. The CDR3 nucleotides read TGCAGTGCTAGATACTGGACCGTTGAAGCTTTCTTT.